The subject of this entry is one T cell receptor beta chain. Germline V gene data show CDR1 as MRHNA and CDR2 as SNTAGT. The V gene lost 6 bases and the J gene lost 6 bases, with 13 bases spanning the gap. The CDR3 totals 13 residues. This specimen comes from a study of kidney transplant recipient with SARS-CoV-2 infection. From the reads, TCRdb called clonotypes with MiXCR, one entry per CDR3 protein. Seen here are approximately 250,000 distinct CDR3 sequences, 29% observed once, and the top ten hold roughly 7.3%. The source of this sequence is a male patient younger than 45 who had COVID-19 and was a kidney transplant recipient. The graft donor may have given rise to some T cells. This material consisted of a blood sample, taken at baseline and on roughly day 120 from a kidney transplant recipient. This chain connects TRBV6-4 to TRBJ2-3; weak D call: TRBD2 (6 bases). The CDR3 loop is CASSLRESDTQYF. The CDR3 DNA reads TGTGCCAGCAGCCTTCGGGAGTCCGATACGCAGTATTTT.